One and the same sample provided the 27 T cell receptor beta chains below, sequenced in a study of control samples from healthy donors and cancer patients. Data came from immunoSEQ multiplex PCR; TCRdb stores just in-frame clones and leaves some out. The repertoire consists of 60,000 to 70,000 clones, with 65% to 90% occurring once and the leading ten covering approximately 5%. The sample was blood. These receptors all stem from a man aged 35-49 years in good health.

The chain has TRBV7-2 and TRBJ1-4; 7 nucleotides match TRBD1. CDR3 size: 16 residues. Germline CDR1 is SGHTA and CDR2 is FQGNSA. Losses at the gene ends were 4 bases for V and 3 bases for J; bases not matched to a gene: 8. The CDR3 bases are TGTGCCAGCAGCTACCGCCCGACAGGGTCTAATGAAAAACTGTTTTTT. Amino acids: CASSYRPTGSNEKLFF.

The chain is built from TRBV11-3 and TRBJ1-2; no clear D gene. The CDR3 is 12 amino acids. The germline V and J ends were trimmed by 4 bases and 8 bases, with 11 bases remaining between them. The germline V gene has CDR1 SGHNT and CDR2 YENEEA. CDR3 nucleotide sequence: TGTGCCAGCAGCTCGAACTCCCTAGGCTACACCTTC. Amino acid sequence: CASSSNSLGYTF.

The chain is built from TRBV7-2 and TRBJ2-3; D is unresolved. This CDR3 spans 13 amino acids. The V end was cut by 3 bases, the J end by 0 bases, with 4 bases between. Looked up from germline, CDR1 is SGHTA and CDR2 is FQGNSA. CDR3 nucleotide sequence: TGTGCCAGCAGCTTGTATAGCACAGATACGCAGTATTTT. It yields the protein CASSLYSTDTQYF.

The chain employs TRBV27 and TRBJ2-3; TRBD2 aligns across 8 bases. CDR1 is MNHEY and CDR2 is SMNVEV in the germline V gene (reference sequence). Trimming took 6 bases from V and 1 from J; bases not matched to a gene: 0. This CDR3 spans 13 amino acids. The CDR3 loop is CASRTSGTDTQYF. The CDR3 DNA sequence: TGTGCCAGCAGGACTAGCGGCACAGATACGCAGTATTTT.

The V and J genes are TRBV6-5 and TRBJ2-7; TRBD1 aligns across 9 bases. V shed 7 bases and J 7 bases; nucleotides not matched to a gene: 8. The CDR3 contains 13 residues. Germline V lookup: CDR1 MNHEY, CDR2 SVGAGI. Here the CDR3 reads CASTTGQGLEQYF. For the CDR3, the DNA is TGTGCCAGCACCACGGGACAGGGCCTAGAGCAGTACTTC.

The V call is TRBV7-9, the J call TRBJ2-2, with D tentatively TRBD1 or TRBD2 (5 bases each). CDR1 and CDR2 from the germline V gene are SEHNR and FQNEAQ (reference sequence). Between the trimmed V and J ends, which lost 1 base and 3 bases, there was a span of 12 bases. The CDR3 covers 16 residues. The CDR3 spells CASSLGGAGYTGELFF. The CDR3 bases are TGTGCCAGCAGCTTAGGAGGGGCAGGATACACCGGGGAGCTGTTTTTT.

The chain recombines TRBV4-2 with TRBJ2-5; 8 nucleotides line up with TRBD1. CDR3 length equals 15 residues. The junction had 4 bases not matched to a gene; V was cut back by 0 bases and J by 4 bases. Germline-derived CDR1 and CDR2 are LGHNA and YNFKEQ. CDR3 nucleotide sequence: TGTGCCAGCAGCCAAGATAGTCAGGGGGCAGAGACCCAGTACTTC. Its translation is CASSQDSQGAETQYF.

This chain uses TRBV27 with TRBJ1-6; no clear D. Germline V gene data show CDR1 as MNHEY and CDR2 as SMNVEV (reference sequence). V gave up 4 bases and J gave up 5 bases, with 21 bases separating them. This CDR3 region has 18 residues. The chain's CDR3 is CASSSDVPSLVNNSPLHF. DNA for the CDR3: TGTGCCAGCAGTTCAGACGTGCCGAGCCTAGTTAATAATTCACCCCTCCACTTT.

The CDR3 loop reads CASSLGGNGYTF. The CDR3 bases are TGCGCCAGCAGCTTGGGAGGGAATGGCTACACCTTC. The chain recombines TRBV5-1 with TRBJ1-2; no firm D call. V lost 0 bases to trimming and J lost 6 bases, with 6 bases between them. Germline V gene data show CDR1 as SGHRS and CDR2 as YFSETQ. The CDR3 length is 12 residues.

The chain joins TRBV27 to TRBJ2-5; 10 bases are shared with TRBD1. CDR1 is MNHEY and CDR2 is SMNVEV in the germline V gene (reference sequence). The CDR3 covers 14 residues. The V and J ends lost 5 bases and 6 bases, in that order; junction bases with no gene match: 6. In DNA form, the CDR3 reads TGTGCCAGCAGTGCAGGGGGACAGGGGCAGACCCAGTACTTC. This gives the protein CASSAGGQGQTQYF.

The genes are TRBV7-2 and TRBJ2-5; 8 nucleotides align to TRBD2. Germline V CDR1 and CDR2: SGHTA, FQGNSA. This CDR3 region has 16 residues. The V segment lost 3 bases and the J segment 2 bases; nucleotides outside the gene matches: 8. The CDR3 here is CASSLWSTSEQETQYF. CDR3 coding DNA: TGTGCCAGCAGCTTGTGGTCGACTAGCGAGCAAGAGACCCAGTACTTC.

This clone was found once. The chain links TRBV18 to TRBJ1-4, with TRBD1 matching 9 bases. Germline-derived CDR1 and CDR2 are KGHSH and LQKENI. V lost 4 bases, J lost 8 bases, and 8 bases stayed unmatched. This CDR3 is 15 amino acids long. The CDR3 region has the DNA TGTGCCAGCTCACTTTGGACAGGGGTAGACGAAAAACTGTTTTTT. This codes for CASSLWTGVDEKLFF.

This chain uses TRBV6-2 or TRBV6-3 with TRBJ2-2, with D perhaps matching TRBD2 (7 bases). The CDR3 runs 15 residues. Trimming took 2 bases from V and 6 from J, leaving 13 bases between them. Germline CDR1 is MNHEY and CDR2 is SVGEGT. The CDR3 loop is CASSYLIGGAGELFF. CDR3 DNA: TGTGCCAGCAGTTACCTTATAGGGGGGGCCGGGGAGCTGTTTTTT.

This sequence joins TRBV28 and TRBJ1-5; 8 bases are shared with TRBD1. The CDR3 is 16 residues long. The trim removed 4 bases at V and 7 bases at J, leaving 12 bases unmatched. The V gene's germline CDR1 is MDHEN and CDR2 SYDVKM. The chain's CDR3 is CASSSRRLTGVQPQHF. The CDR3 region has the DNA TGTGCCAGCAGTTCCCGCCGACTGACAGGGGTACAGCCCCAGCATTTT.

The rearrangement links TRBV6-5 to TRBJ1-1, with D tentatively TRBD1 (5 bases). CDR1 and CDR2 from the germline V gene are MNHEY and SVGAGI. This CDR3 region has 16 residues. Trimming left V 2 bases short and J 10 bases short, with 23 bases between. The CDR3 sequence: CASSYERGRGRPSAFF. CDR3 bases: TGTGCCAGCAGTTACGAAAGGGGTCGAGGTCGTCCCTCAGCTTTCTTT.

This clone was seen a few times. The chain has TRBV9 and TRBJ2-1; D may correspond to TRBD1 or TRBD2 (6 bases each). The CDR3 length is 15 residues. The V and J ends lost 4 bases and 2 bases respectively, with 13 bases between them. From germline, CDR1 is SGDLS and CDR2 YYNGEE. CDR3 bases: TGTGCCAGCAGCCAGGAGGGGGAGACCTACAATGAGCAGTTCTTC. This codes for CASSQEGETYNEQFF.

This clone showed up just once. CDR3 sequence reads: CASSQDPGRGEKLFF. The CDR3 nucleotides are TGTGCCAGCAGCCAAGATCCGGGGAGAGGAGAAAAACTGTTTTTT. The chain joins TRBV3-1 (or the pseudogene TRBV3-2) to TRBJ1-4; D is undetermined. Germline V gene sequence: CDR1 LGHDT, CDR2 YNNKEL (reference sequence). There are 15 residues in the CDR3. Deletions cut 0 bases from V and 8 bases from J, with 13 bases between.

The chain joins TRBV7-3 to TRBJ1-1; D is possibly TRBD1 (6 bases). This CDR3 is 13 amino acids long. CDR1 is SGHTA and CDR2 is FQGTGA in the germline V gene. V lost 5 bases and J lost 6, with 13 bases in between. For the CDR3, the DNA is TGTGCCAGCAGCCCACAGGGAGGGTCTGAAGCTTTCTTT. Its protein product is CASSPQGGSEAFF.

This chain uses TRBV19 with TRBJ2-1; D is uncertain. Germline V gene lookup returns CDR1 LNHDA and CDR2 SQIVND (reference sequence). The CDR3 spans 14 residues. V was trimmed by 6 bases and J by 7 bases, leaving 16 bases between them. CDR3 sequence reads: CASRNRLGPNEQFF. The CDR3 bases are TGTGCCAGTAGGAACCGTCTGGGCCCGAATGAGCAGTTCTTC.

The V and J genes are TRBV9 and TRBJ2-1; D perhaps matches TRBD1 (6 bases). V was cut by 0 bases and J by 0 bases, with 10 bases left in between. CDR3 size: 16 residues. Germline-derived CDR1 and CDR2 are SGDLS and YYNGEE. DNA for the CDR3: TGTGCCAGCAGCGTAGGGGGGCGGAACTCCTACAATGAGCAGTTCTTC. It yields the protein CASSVGGRNSYNEQFF.

This rearrangement joins TRBV28 to TRBJ2-6; D call uncertain. Germline V lookup: CDR1 MDHEN, CDR2 SYDVKM. The CDR3 totals 17 residues. Trimming shortened V by 4 bases and J by 0 bases, and 13 bases separated the two germline ends. The CDR3, as DNA: TGTGCCAGCAGTTCAGGAAGTAGAGTCTCTGGGGCCAACGTCCTGACTTTC. Translating gives CASSSGSRVSGANVLTF.

The genes are TRBV28 and TRBJ2-4; 13 bases map to TRBD2. The CDR3 runs 18 residues. V lost 3 bases and J lost 0; bases outside the gene matches: 5. Germline lookup yields CDR1 MDHEN and CDR2 SYDVKM. CDR3: CASSFGTSGTLAKNIQYF. In DNA form, the CDR3 reads TGTGCCAGCAGTTTTGGGACTAGCGGGACGCTAGCCAAAAACATTCAGTACTTC. Full variable domain (missing parts from reference TRBV28 and TRBJ2-4): DVKVTQSSRYLVKRTGEKVFLECVQDMDHENMFWYRQDPGLGLRLIYFSYDVKMKEKGDIPEGYSVSREKKERFSLILESASTNQTSMYLCASSFGTSGTLAKNIQYFGAGTRLSVL.

This chain links TRBV5-6 with TRBJ2-7; TRBD2 is a possible D gene (7 bases). The germline V gene encodes CDR1 SGHDT and CDR2 YYEEEE. CDR3 length: 15 residues. Trimming removed 2 bases at V and 0 bases at J, with 12 bases between. The DNA for the CDR3 is TGTGCCAGCAGCTTCACGGGGGGCCCCTCCTACGAGCAGTACTTC. This encodes CASSFTGGPSYEQYF.

The chain links TRBV6-6 to TRBJ2-6, with TRBD2 identical over 10 bases. With 5 bases clipped from V and 1 base from J, the junction kept 8 bases outside the gene matches. Germline V gene sequence: CDR1 MNHNY, CDR2 SVGAGI (reference sequence). This CDR3 spans 18 amino acids. The CDR3 protein is CASSRTAGGVSGANVLTF. The CDR3 coding sequence is TGTGCCAGCAGTCGAACAGCGGGGGGGGTGTCTGGGGCCAACGTCCTGACTTTC.

The chain joins TRBV28 to TRBJ2-1; 10 nucleotides agree with TRBD2. Trimming cost V 1 base and J 10 bases; bases outside gene matches: 10. In germline, CDR1 is MDHEN, CDR2 SYDVKM. The CDR3 consists of 16 residues. This chain's CDR3 is CASSLSSGRASGEQFF. The CDR3 nucleotides are TGTGCCAGCAGTTTATCGAGCGGGAGGGCCTCGGGGGAGCAGTTCTTC.

The chain has TRBV7-2 and TRBJ2-1, with TRBD1 matching 8 bases. Germline loops: CDR1 SGHTA, CDR2 FQGNSA. This CDR3 has 20 amino acids. V gave up 0 bases and J gave up 0 bases; unmatched junction bases: 13. The CDR3 nucleotides are TGTGCCAGCAGCTTAGCGCTTCCGGGACAGGCGTCATTCTCCTACAATGAGCAGTTCTTC. As protein: CASSLALPGQASFSYNEQFF.

This clone occurred a few times. The chain carries TRBV5-5 and TRBJ1-3; D unclear. The germline V and J ends were trimmed by 0 bases and 0 bases, with 4 bases remaining between them. The CDR3 is 14 residues long. Germline lookup yields CDR1 SGHKS and CDR2 YYEKEE (reference sequence). The CDR3 sequence is CASSLGHSGNTIYF. CDR3 DNA: TGTGCCAGCAGCTTGGGACACTCTGGAAACACCATATATTTT. The full variable domain, completed using reference TRBV5-5 and TRBJ1-3, is DAGVTQSPTHLIKTRGQQVTLRCSPISGHKSVSWYQQVLGQGPQFIFQYYEKEERGRGNFPDRFSARQFPNYSSELNVNALLLGDSALYLCASSLGHSGNTIYFGEGSWLTVV.